The source of this T cell receptor (beta chain) is a study of blood T cell repertoires in COVID-19. About the study: COVID-19 samples from acute and convalescent phases originated in the United States, Italy and Spain. Sources were T cells, B-cell-depleted T cells, or PBMCs; the material itself was cDNA or gDNA.

Germline V gives CDR1 SGHRS, CDR2 YFSETQ. The ends were cut back, 0 bases at V and 9 bases at J, with 13 bases in the middle. CDR3 size: 14 residues. As originally analysed: Amplified reference gene primers provided the basis for estimating nucleated cell counts. Clones were read by immunoSEQ multiplex PCR, and TCRdb kept only the in-frame ones, dropping some. V, J and clone size are taken as reported in that table, and D and trimming were inferred from the DNA itself. The sample lists some 290,000 clones; nearly 90% were seen once. Enrolment of Seattle patients took place during active infection, and they were followed longitudinally.

What was sequenced was peripheral blood. V is TRBV5-1 and J is TRBJ2-1, with D uncertain. The clonotype comes from a woman in her thirties or forties with COVID-19, enrolled during active disease. The CDR3 loop reads CASSLVPGMSEQFF. The CDR3 nucleotides are TGCGCCAGCAGCTTGGTTCCGGGTATGAGTGAGCAGTTCTTC.